This T cell receptor beta chain comes out of a study of circulating CD8 cells and anti-PD-1 response in melanoma. The wider study: About 45% of the 13 patients had prior targeted therapy or immunotherapy; seven did not. Findings and limits, study-wide: At M1, fewer than 8% of TRB clonotypes appeared in multiple subsets.

By proportion, this clonotype is medium-sized. Its antigen is not identified. The CDR3 runs 11 residues. Germline V lookup: CDR1 SGHTA, CDR2 FQGNSA. V was cut by 8 bases and J by 3 bases, with 8 bases left in between. Four subsets defined by PD-1 and/or TIGIT were sorted from live CD3+CD8+TCRalphabeta+ cells. Each library started from roughly 15 ng of total RNA using the QIAseq Immune Repertoire TCR panel. One entry per CDR3 protein results from TCRdb running MiXCR on the reads. This sample carries about 480 distinct CDR3 sequences, over 5% of them seen once, and the ten largest clones take about 33%. The material was CD8+ T cells from PBMCs, obtained at baseline or after one month of anti-PD-1 therapy (not recorded which). This sequence joins TRBV7-2 and TRBJ2-7, with D perhaps matching TRBD2 (5 bases). The TCR comes from a human donor with melanoma. CDR3 amino acids: CASGDYYEQYF. CDR3 bases: TGTGCCAGCGGCGACTACTACGAGCAGTACTTC.